The 3 T cell receptor beta chains below all came from one sample that was sequenced in a study of T cell responses to AZD1222 COVID-19 vaccine. The assay was immunoSEQ multiplex PCR, and TCRdb's table has in-frame clones only and misses some. The sample lists approximately 71,000 clones; about 88% were seen once. Sequencing used peripheral blood, obtained on day 0 of AZD1222 vaccination. The receptors were gathered from an adult in good health.

The V and J genes are TRBV11-2 and TRBJ1-2, with D possibly matching TRBD1 (6 bases). The CDR3 sequence is 13 residues long. Trimming stripped 2 bases from V and 4 bases from J, with 8 bases between. Germline CDR1 reads SGHAT; CDR2 reads FQNNGV. Here the CDR3 DNA reads TGTGCCAGCAGCTTACTACAGGGCTATGGCTACACCTTC. This gives the protein CASSLLQGYGYTF.

This chain uses TRBV28 with TRBJ2-7; perhaps D is TRBD1 or TRBD2 (5 bases each). CDR1 and CDR2 (germline): MDHEN, SYDVKM. This CDR3 spans 15 amino acids. Trimming removed 6 bases from V and 0 bases from J, with 15 bases in between. CDR3: CASRLNRDGSYEQYF. CDR3 in DNA: TGTGCCAGCAGATTAAACCGGGACGGCTCCTACGAGCAGTACTTC.

In its sample, this clone was seen once. This chain links TRBV30 with TRBJ2-1, with 14 bases that match TRBD2. Germline V gene lookup returns CDR1 GTSNPN and CDR2 SVGIG (reference sequence). After removal of 4 bases from V and 9 bases from J, the junction contained 8 bases not matched to a gene. The CDR3 length is 15 residues. CDR3: CAWTGTSGSTGEQFF. The CDR3, as DNA: TGTGCCTGGACCGGGACTAGCGGGAGTACTGGTGAGCAGTTCTTC. Together with reference TRBV30 and TRBJ2-1, the CDR3 gives the full variable domain: SQTIHQWPATLVQPVGSPLSLECTVEGTSNPNLYWYRQAAGRGLQLLFYSVGIGQISSEVPQNLSASRPQDRQFILSSKKLLLSDSGFYLCAWTGTSGSTGEQFFGPGTRLTVL.